In this sample, the clone carrying this T cell receptor beta chain turned up many times. The CDR3 regions of TCR beta were amplified from RNA transcripts. In the first-round RT-PCR of the TCR CDR3, the HTBI primer set was used. TCRdb redid the calling of the multiplex PCR reads with MiXCR, one entry per CDR3 protein. This sample has hundreds of thousands of distinct CDR3 sequences, with around 14% found just once. The data are from a study of T cells in Graves' hyperthyroidism and ophthalmopathy. Germline-derived CDR1 and CDR2 are MNHEY and SVGEGT. The CDR3 totals 16 residues. Trimming pared 5 bases from V and 0 bases from J, leaving 15 bases between.

The chain joins TRBV6-2 or TRBV6-3 to TRBJ2-3; D remains unclear. Input material: blood. This clonotype originated in a woman in her twenties or thirties with Graves' hyperthyroidism that later progressed to Graves' ophthalmopathy. CDR3 sequence: CASSALGWISTDTQYF. The CDR3 region has the DNA TGTGCCAGCAGTGCCCTAGGTTGGATTAGCACAGATACGCAGTATTTT.